Below, 18 T cell receptor beta chains from the same sample are listed, as sequenced in a study of T cells in localized non-small cell lung cancer. Repertoires were generated with immunoSEQ multiplex PCR, while TCRdb's copy carries only in-frame clones and drops some. The sample lists about 21,000 clones, over 65% occurring once. Specimen: PBMCs, collected before any cancer treatment. These receptors all come from a woman aged 40-69 years with stage II squamous cell lung carcinoma.

The CDR3 nucleotides are TGTGCCAGCAGCTTTACTAGCGTTGGCGAGCAGTACTTC. Encoded protein: CASSFTSVGEQYF. The gene calls are TRBV7-3 and TRBJ2-7, with 7 nucleotides matching TRBD2. Germline loops: CDR1 SGHTA, CDR2 FQGTGA. The J segment lost 6 bases and the V segment lost 3 bases, leaving 5 bases of the junction unmatched. This CDR3 contains 13 residues.

This clone came up once. The chain couples TRBV9 to TRBJ2-3, with 8 bases that match TRBD2. The CDR3 covers 15 residues. V was pared by 2 bases and J by 1 base, with 3 bases of the junction left unmatched. Per the germline V gene, CDR1 is SGDLS and CDR2 is YYNGEE. DNA of the CDR3: TGTGCCAGCAGCGTTAGCGGGATCCGCACAGATACGCAGTATTTT. This encodes CASSVSGIRTDTQYF.

For the CDR3, the DNA is TGTGCCAGCAGCGACGCTGTGGGCAATGAGCAGTTCTTC. This encodes CASSDAVGNEQFF. The V and J genes are TRBV9 and TRBJ2-1; no reliable D call. V was pared by 3 bases and J by 6 bases, with 10 bases between. There are 13 residues in the CDR3. The germline V gene encodes CDR1 SGDLS and CDR2 YYNGEE.

The CDR3 DNA follows: TGTGCCAGCAGCCCTAGCGGGAGTGGCACAGATACGCAGTATTTT. Amino acid sequence: CASSPSGSGTDTQYF. V is TRBV9 and J is TRBJ2-3, with 10 bases lining up with TRBD2. This CDR3 is built from 15 residues. CDR1 is SGDLS, CDR2 YYNGEE, per germline. V was clipped by 4 bases and J by 1 base; unmatched bases: 3. The full variable domain, with the rest looked up from reference TRBV9 and TRBJ2-3, is DSGVTQTPKHLITATGQRVTLRCSPRSGDLSVYWYQQSLDQGLQFLIQYYNGEERAKGNILERFSAQQFPDLHSELNLSSLELGDSALYFCASSPSGSGTDTQYFGPGTRLTVL.

The chain combines TRBV7-2 with TRBJ2-1, with D tentatively TRBD2 (6 bases). The CDR3 runs to 16 residues. The V end lost 5 bases, the J end lost 1 base, and 15 bases lay between the germline ends. The V gene's germline CDR1 is SGHTA and CDR2 FQGNSA. Written as DNA, the CDR3 is TGTGCCAGCAGCCGAGCGATAGCGGCTTCCTACAATGAGCAGTTCTTC. It yields the protein CASSRAIAASYNEQFF.

The V call is TRBV19, the J call TRBJ2-6; either TRBD1 or TRBD2 may fit D (5 bases each). The V gene lost 2 bases and the J gene lost 4 bases, with 9 bases spanning the gap. The CDR3 is made up of 15 amino acids. The V gene's germline CDR1 is LNHDA and CDR2 SQIVND (reference sequence). The CDR3 coding sequence is TGTGCCAGTAGTATAATCGGGACCGGGGCCAACGTCCTGACTTTC. Translated, it gives CASSIIGTGANVLTF.

V is TRBV19 and J is TRBJ1-1; D remains ambiguous. Germline CDR1 LNHDA, CDR2 SQIVND (reference sequence). Trimming cost V 5 bases and J 5 bases, with 12 bases left between them. The CDR3 sequence is 13 residues long. The CDR3 bases are TGTGCCAGTAGTCGGGTTGAAGGGACTGAAGCTTTCTTT. Translation gives CASSRVEGTEAFF.

V and J are TRBV4-3 and TRBJ1-2, with D unclear. This CDR3 comprises 16 residues. Germline V CDR1 and CDR2: LGHNA, YSLEER. V lost 0 bases and J 4 bases, leaving 15 bases between the germline ends. The CDR3 DNA sequence: TGCGCCAGCAGCCAAGATCTTGGGGAGAGACTCTATGGCTACACCTTC. Translating gives CASSQDLGERLYGYTF.

V is TRBV19 and J is TRBJ1-5; TRBD1 is a possible D gene (5 bases). V was clipped by 1 base and J by 5 bases, with 12 bases between them. Germline V gene lookup returns CDR1 LNHDA and CDR2 SQIVND (reference sequence). This CDR3 spans 15 amino acids. The CDR3 here is CASSIGSVRDQPQHF. The CDR3 DNA reads TGTGCCAGTAGTATAGGGTCCGTCAGGGATCAGCCCCAGCATTTT. Supplemented by reference TRBV19 and TRBJ1-5, the full variable domain reads DGGITQSPKYLFRKEGQNVTLSCEQNLNHDAMYWYRQDPGQGLRLIYYSQIVNDFQKGDIAEGYSVSREKKESFPLTVTSAQKNPTAFYLCASSIGSVRDQPQHFGDGTRLSIL.

The CDR3 reads CASSFEASRQYF. CDR3 bases: TGTGCCAGCAGTTTCGAAGCGTCGAGGCAGTACTTC. V and J are TRBV6-6 and TRBJ2-7, with unresolved D. The CDR3 sequence is 12 residues long. With 4 bases removed from V and 9 bases from J, the gap between germline ends came to 13 bases. Looked up from germline, CDR1 is MNHNY and CDR2 is SVGAGI (reference sequence).

V and J are TRBV7-8 and TRBJ1-1; no firm D call. The V and J ends lost 6 bases and 1 base respectively, with 12 bases between them. Germline CDR1 reads SGHVS; CDR2 reads FQNEAQ. This CDR3 region has 14 residues. The CDR3 nucleotides read TGTGCCAGCAGTCTTCAGGTGGGGAACACTGAAGCTTTCTTT. Translated: CASSLQVGNTEAFF.

The genes are TRBV28 and TRBJ2-7; 8 positions match TRBD2. Germline V gives CDR1 MDHEN, CDR2 SYDVKM. This CDR3 is built from 12 residues. Trimming at V came to 8 bases and at J to 9 bases, leaving 9 bases not matched to a gene. The CDR3 nucleotides are TGTGCCAGCTTTAAGCGGGAGCGCGGGCAGTACTTC. This codes for CASFKRERGQYF.

The V gene is TRBV10-1, the J gene TRBJ2-1; weak D call: TRBD1 (6 bases). The V and J ends lost 4 bases and 7 bases respectively, with 14 bases between them. CDR1 is WNHNN, CDR2 SYGVQD, per germline (reference sequence). There are 14 residues in the CDR3. The CDR3 loop is CASSATGHKNEQFF. Here the CDR3 DNA reads TGCGCCAGCAGTGCCACGGGACACAAGAATGAGCAGTTCTTC.

The chain is built from TRBV2 and TRBJ2-1; 8 bases agree with TRBD2. CDR3 size: 14 residues. From germline, CDR1 is SNHLY and CDR2 FYNNEI. Trimming took 5 bases from V and 5 from J; bases not matched to a gene: 5. CDR3 nucleotides: TGTGCCAGCAGTAGCGGGAGAACCAACAATGAGCAGTTCTTC. Its translation is CASSSGRTNNEQFF.

The chain couples TRBV6-5 to TRBJ1-1; tentatively, D is TRBD1 (5 bases). From germline, CDR1 is MNHEY and CDR2 SVGAGI. V was clipped by 5 bases and J by 2 bases, with 15 bases between them. CDR3 size: 15 residues. CDR3 loop: CASSRWIGTNTEAFF. DNA of the CDR3: TGTGCCAGCAGTCGGTGGATTGGGACTAACACTGAAGCTTTCTTT.

This clone appeared a few times. The chain has TRBV6-5 and TRBJ1-2; D is unclear. Germline V CDR1 and CDR2: MNHEY, SVGAGI. V lost 2 bases, J lost 6 bases, and 10 bases lay in between. The CDR3 sequence is 13 residues long. CDR3 residues: CASSYRTDHGYTF. For the CDR3, the DNA is TGTGCCAGCAGTTACCGGACGGATCATGGCTACACCTTC.

The J gene is TRBJ2-1, the V gene TRBV4-1, with a tentative D call TRBD2 (5 bases). This CDR3 spans 15 amino acids. CDR1 and CDR2 (germline): MGHRA, YSYEKL. V lost 6 bases, J lost 0 bases, and 12 bases lay in between. CDR3 sequence reads: CASSPGYDSYNEQFF. CDR3 bases: TGCGCCAGCAGTCCGGGGTACGACTCCTACAATGAGCAGTTCTTC.

In this sample, this clone turned up once. V gene TRBV9 combines with J gene TRBJ2-2; D might be TRBD1 or TRBD2, each matching 5 bases. CDR3 length: 12 amino acids. Trimming shortened V by 2 bases and J by 7 bases, and 6 bases separated the two germline ends. The germline V gene has CDR1 SGDLS and CDR2 YYNGEE. The CDR3 DNA is TGTGCCAGCAGCGTTGGGGGCGGGGAGCTGTTTTTT. As protein: CASSVGGGELFF. Looking up the rest from reference TRBV9 and TRBJ2-2 gives the full variable domain: DSGVTQTPKHLITATGQRVTLRCSPRSGDLSVYWYQQSLDQGLQFLIQYYNGEERAKGNILERFSAQQFPDLHSELNLSSLELGDSALYFCASSVGGGELFFGEGSRLTVL.